These 15 T cell receptor beta chains originate from one sample sequenced in a study of cytomegalovirus exposure and HLA in healthy donors. Researchers ran the PCR with 60 Vbeta and 13 Jbeta primers. Produced via immunoSEQ multiplex PCR; TCRdb's table is partial and in-frame only. Altogether some 150,000 clones are present, about 84% being singletons, with the ten largest covering 3% to 3.5%. The sample comprised PBMCs. The source is a male donor in good health and CMV-seronegative.

The chain couples TRBV7-2 to TRBJ1-6; D is uncertain. CDR3 length: 18 residues. Trimming took off 5 bases at V and 0 bases at J, with 17 bases between the two ends. The germline V gene has CDR1 SGHTA and CDR2 FQGNSA. The CDR3 nucleotides are TGTGCCAGCAGCCTGAGGGTGGCAGTGAGCTCCTATAATTCACCCCTCCACTTT. This gives the protein CASSLRVAVSSYNSPLHF.

V gene TRBV7-3 combines with J gene TRBJ2-2; 7 bases are shared with TRBD1. Germline trimming cut 7 bases from V and 4 bases from J; bases unmatched to any gene: 0. The CDR3 spans 12 residues. Germline lookup yields CDR1 SGHTA and CDR2 FQGTGA. The CDR3 sequence: CASTGGTGELFF. CDR3 in DNA: TGTGCCAGCACAGGGGGCACCGGGGAGCTGTTTTTT.

In this sample, this clone turned up a few times. V and J are TRBV28 and TRBJ2-1; 10 bases align to TRBD2. CDR1 and CDR2 from the germline V gene are MDHEN and SYDVKM. The CDR3 consists of 16 residues. V shed 1 base and J 6 bases; nucleotides not matched to a gene: 6. The CDR3 DNA reads as TGTGCCAGCAGTTTATTCCTAGCGGGAGAGGGCAATGAGCAGTTCTTC. Translating gives CASSLFLAGEGNEQFF.

The rearrangement links TRBV2 to TRBJ1-5; 7 bases line up with TRBD1. The CDR3 is 13 amino acids. CDR1 and CDR2 (germline): SNHLY, FYNNEI. V dropped 8 bases and J dropped 6; count of bases not matched to a gene: 7. CDR3 nucleotide sequence: TGTGCCAGCGACCTAGGGGGCGGTCAGCCCCAGCATTTT. Encoded protein: CASDLGGGQPQHF. The complete variable domain, with remaining parts taken from reference TRBV2 and TRBJ1-5, reads EPEVTQTPSHQVTQMGQEVILRCVPISNHLYFYWYRQILGQKVEFLVSFYNNEISEKSEIFDDQFSVERPDGSNFTLKIRSTKLEDSAMYFCASDLGGGQPQHFGDGTRLSIL.

This chain links TRBV6-6 with TRBJ2-1; 7 nucleotides align to TRBD2. CDR1 MNHNY and CDR2 SVGAGI come from the germline V gene (reference sequence). The CDR3 is 13 residues long. Trimming took 5 bases from V and 8 from J; bases not matched to a gene: 6. The CDR3 region is CASSLAESDEQFF. CDR3 bases: TGTGCCAGCAGTCTAGCGGAGAGCGATGAGCAGTTCTTC.

This clone was seen more than once but under ten times. The rearrangement links TRBV4-3 to TRBJ2-1, with D tentatively TRBD2 (6 bases). The length of the CDR3 is 15 residues. Per germline, CDR1 LGHNA and CDR2 YSLEER. V was shortened by 0 bases and J by 3 bases, with 9 bases between the two germline ends. In DNA form, the CDR3 reads TGCGCCAGCAGCCAAGACCGGGGGATCTACAATGAGCAGTTCTTC. Amino acids: CASSQDRGIYNEQFF.

CDR3 loop: CANISLGTSGSLDGQFF. The DNA of the CDR3 is TGCGCCAACATCTCCTTGGGGACTAGCGGGAGCCTAGATGGGCAGTTCTTC. The V and J genes are TRBV5-1 and TRBJ2-1, with TRBD2 matching over 14 bases. The CDR3 contains 17 residues. The V gene's germline CDR1 is SGHRS and CDR2 YFSETQ. With V trimmed by 9 bases and J by 12 bases, 20 bases remained unmatched.

The chain links TRBV9 to TRBJ2-4; tentatively, D is TRBD1 (6 bases). This CDR3 spans 18 amino acids. Germline V lookup: CDR1 SGDLS, CDR2 YYNGEE. V lost 1 base, J lost 0 bases, and 17 bases lay in between. The CDR3 spells CASSVNSAWDKAKNIQYF. The CDR3 coding sequence is TGTGCCAGCAGCGTAAACTCGGCCTGGGACAAAGCCAAAAACATTCAGTACTTC. The full variable domain, rest sourced from reference TRBV9 and TRBJ2-4, is DSGVTQTPKHLITATGQRVTLRCSPRSGDLSVYWYQQSLDQGLQFLIQYYNGEERAKGNILERFSAQQFPDLHSELNLSSLELGDSALYFCASSVNSAWDKAKNIQYFGAGTRLSVL.

The J gene is TRBJ2-1, the V gene TRBV7-2; tentatively, D is TRBD2 (5 bases). The CDR3 contains 16 residues. V was clipped by 4 bases and J by 0 bases, with 13 bases between them. Germline values: CDR1 SGHTA, CDR2 FQGNSA. The CDR3 DNA reads TGTGCCAGCAGCTCCCATACCGGGGACTCCTACAATGAGCAGTTCTTC. It specifies CASSSHTGDSYNEQFF.

This clone was detected once. The chain employs TRBV11-3 and TRBJ2-3, with 11 bases fitting TRBD2. Germline V gives CDR1 SGHNT, CDR2 YENEEA. CDR3 length: 17 residues. V lost 5 bases to trimming and J lost 1 base; unmatched junction nucleotides: 8. The chain's CDR3 is CASSQKLAGEGTDTQYF. CDR3 nucleotides: TGTGCCAGCAGCCAGAAACTAGCGGGAGAGGGCACAGATACGCAGTATTTT.

This clone was detected once. This chain links TRBV5-1 with TRBJ2-2, with 9 nucleotides matching TRBD1. This CDR3 is 16 amino acids long. V shed 0 bases and J 7 bases; nucleotides not matched to a gene: 7. Germline V gene lookup returns CDR1 SGHRS and CDR2 YFSETQ. The CDR3 region has the DNA TGCGCCAGCAGCTTGGGCGGGACAGGGAGACACGGGGAGCTGTTTTTT. Protein product: CASSLGGTGRHGELFF.

The genes are TRBV11-3 and TRBJ2-3; 7 nucleotides agree with TRBD1. In germline, CDR1 is SGHNT, CDR2 YENEEA. The length of the CDR3 is 20 residues. With V trimmed by 1 base and J by 0 bases, 16 bases remained unmatched. The CDR3 DNA reads TGTGCCAGCAGCTTAGGTCGTCGGGACAGTAGGATCACTAGCACAGATACGCAGTATTTT. Translating gives CASSLGRRDSRITSTDTQYF.

This chain joins TRBV13 and TRBJ2-1, with TRBD1 matching over 9 bases. The junction had 4 bases not matched to a gene; V was cut back by 4 bases and J by 6 bases. In germline, CDR1 is PRHDT, CDR2 FYEKMQ (reference sequence). The CDR3 extends over 14 amino acids. The CDR3 region has the DNA TGTGCCAGCAGCTGGACAGGGGAACGCAATGAGCAGTTCTTC. Amino acids: CASSWTGERNEQFF.

The chain carries TRBV7-2 and TRBJ2-7, with 11 bases identical to TRBD2. This CDR3 has 12 amino acids. Germline CDR1 and CDR2: SGHTA and FQGNSA. With V trimmed by 2 bases and J by 9 bases, 0 bases remained unmatched. This CDR3 reads CASSLLAGGQYF. The DNA for the CDR3 is TGTGCCAGCAGCTTACTAGCGGGGGGGCAGTACTTC.

The V gene is TRBV25-1, the J gene TRBJ2-7, with 8 positions matching TRBD2. The CDR3 sequence is 14 residues long. V shed 5 bases, J shed 2 bases, and the junction held 5 bases outside the gene matches. Germline-derived CDR1 and CDR2 are MGHDK and SYGVNS. The CDR3 region has the DNA TGTGCCAGCAGTCCCCCGGGGGGGACCTACGAGCAGTACTTC. As protein: CASSPPGGTYEQYF.